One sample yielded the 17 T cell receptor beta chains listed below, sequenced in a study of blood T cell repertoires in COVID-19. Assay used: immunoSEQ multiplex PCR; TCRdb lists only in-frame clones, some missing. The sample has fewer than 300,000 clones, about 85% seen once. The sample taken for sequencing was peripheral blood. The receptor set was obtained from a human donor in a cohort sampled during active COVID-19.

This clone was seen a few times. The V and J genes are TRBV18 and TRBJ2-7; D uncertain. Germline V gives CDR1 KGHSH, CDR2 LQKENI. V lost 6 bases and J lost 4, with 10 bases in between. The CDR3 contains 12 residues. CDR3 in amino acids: CASSDLHYEQYF. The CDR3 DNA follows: TGTGCCAGCTCCGATTTACATTACGAGCAGTACTTC.

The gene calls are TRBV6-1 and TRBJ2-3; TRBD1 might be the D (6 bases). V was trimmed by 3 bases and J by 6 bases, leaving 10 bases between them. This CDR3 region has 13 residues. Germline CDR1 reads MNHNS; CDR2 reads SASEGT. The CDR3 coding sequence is TGTGCCAGCAGTGAGACTCAGGGGGATACGCAGTATTTT. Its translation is CASSETQGDTQYF.

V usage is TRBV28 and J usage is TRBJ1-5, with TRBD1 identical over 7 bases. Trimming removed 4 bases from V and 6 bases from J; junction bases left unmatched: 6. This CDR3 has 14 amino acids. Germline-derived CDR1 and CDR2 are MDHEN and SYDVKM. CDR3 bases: TGTGCCAGCAGTTCAGGGGGTACGGTTCAGCCCCAGCATTTT. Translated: CASSSGGTVQPQHF.

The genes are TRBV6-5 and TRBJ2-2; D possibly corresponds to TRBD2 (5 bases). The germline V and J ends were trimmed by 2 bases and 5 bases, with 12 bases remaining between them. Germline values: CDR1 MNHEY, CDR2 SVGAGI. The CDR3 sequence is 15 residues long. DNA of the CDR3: TGTGCCAGCAGTTACGAGGGTAGGCGGACCGGGGAGCTGTTTTTT. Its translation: CASSYEGRRTGELFF.

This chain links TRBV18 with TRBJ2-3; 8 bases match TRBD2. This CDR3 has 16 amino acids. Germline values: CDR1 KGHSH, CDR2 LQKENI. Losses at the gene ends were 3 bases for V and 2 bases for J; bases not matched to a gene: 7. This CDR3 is CASSPQAGANTDTQYF. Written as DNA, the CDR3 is TGTGCCAGCTCACCGCAAGCGGGAGCCAACACAGATACGCAGTATTTT.

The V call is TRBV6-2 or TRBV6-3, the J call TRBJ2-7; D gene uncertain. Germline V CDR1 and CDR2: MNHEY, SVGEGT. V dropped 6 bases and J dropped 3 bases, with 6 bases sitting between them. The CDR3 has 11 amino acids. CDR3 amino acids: CASSQSYEQYF. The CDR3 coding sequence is TGTGCCAGCAGCCAGAGCTACGAGCAGTACTTC.

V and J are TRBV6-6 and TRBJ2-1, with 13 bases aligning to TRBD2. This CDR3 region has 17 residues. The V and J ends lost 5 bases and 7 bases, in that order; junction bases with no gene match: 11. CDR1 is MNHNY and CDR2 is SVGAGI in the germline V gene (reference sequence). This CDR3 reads CASSRPTSGGYENEQFF. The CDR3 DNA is TGTGCCAGCAGTCGCCCGACTAGCGGGGGGTATGAGAATGAGCAGTTCTTC.

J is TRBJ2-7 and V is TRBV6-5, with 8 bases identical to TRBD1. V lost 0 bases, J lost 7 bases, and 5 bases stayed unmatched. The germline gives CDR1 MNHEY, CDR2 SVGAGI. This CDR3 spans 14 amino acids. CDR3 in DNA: TGTGCCAGCAGTTACTCGACAGGGGCTGGAGAGCAGTACTTC. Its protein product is CASSYSTGAGEQYF.

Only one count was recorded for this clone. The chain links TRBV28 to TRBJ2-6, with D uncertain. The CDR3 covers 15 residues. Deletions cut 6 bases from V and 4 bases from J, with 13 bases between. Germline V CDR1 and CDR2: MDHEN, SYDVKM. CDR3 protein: CASSPQNTGANVLTF. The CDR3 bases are TGTGCCAGCAGCCCCCAGAATACCGGGGCCAACGTCCTGACTTTC.

CDR3: CASSPRPRGLQETQYF. The DNA for the CDR3 is TGTGCCAGCTCACCAAGGCCGAGGGGGCTCCAAGAGACCCAGTACTTC. The chain combines TRBV18 with TRBJ2-5; TRBD1 matches at 7 bases. The germline V gene encodes CDR1 KGHSH and CDR2 LQKENI. Losses at the gene ends were 2 bases for V and 1 base for J; bases not matched to a gene: 7. The CDR3 is made up of 16 amino acids. The whole variable domain, remainder taken from reference TRBV18 and TRBJ2-5, is NAGVMQNPRHLVRRRGQEARLRCSPMKGHSHVYWYRQLPEEGLKFMVYLQKENIIDESGMPKERFSAEFPKEGPSILRIQQVVRGDSAAYFCASSPRPRGLQETQYFGPGTRLLVL.

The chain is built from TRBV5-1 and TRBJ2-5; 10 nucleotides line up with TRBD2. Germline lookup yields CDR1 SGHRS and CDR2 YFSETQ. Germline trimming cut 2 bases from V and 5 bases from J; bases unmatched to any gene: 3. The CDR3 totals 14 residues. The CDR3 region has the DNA TGCGCCAGCAGCTTAGGGACTAGCGTCGAGACCCAGTACTTC. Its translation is CASSLGTSVETQYF.

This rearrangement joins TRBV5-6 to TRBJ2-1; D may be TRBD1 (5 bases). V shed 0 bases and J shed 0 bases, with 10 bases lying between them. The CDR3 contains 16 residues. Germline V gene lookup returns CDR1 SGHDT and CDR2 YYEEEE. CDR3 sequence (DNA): TGTGCCAGCAGCTTGGGACAGCGAAGCTCCTACAATGAGCAGTTCTTC. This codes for CASSLGQRSSYNEQFF. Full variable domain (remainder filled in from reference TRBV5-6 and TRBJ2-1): DAGVTQSPTHLIKTRGQQVTLRCSPKSGHDTVSWYQQALGQGPQFIFQYYEEEERQRGNFPDRFSGHQFPNYSSELNVNALLLGDSALYLCASSLGQRSSYNEQFFGPGTRLTVL.

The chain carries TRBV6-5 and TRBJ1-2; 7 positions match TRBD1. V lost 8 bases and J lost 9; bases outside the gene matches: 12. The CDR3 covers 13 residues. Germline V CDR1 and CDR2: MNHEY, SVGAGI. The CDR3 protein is CASPLRPGQSYTF. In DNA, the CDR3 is TGTGCCAGCCCTCTCCGGCCGGGACAGAGCTACACCTTC.

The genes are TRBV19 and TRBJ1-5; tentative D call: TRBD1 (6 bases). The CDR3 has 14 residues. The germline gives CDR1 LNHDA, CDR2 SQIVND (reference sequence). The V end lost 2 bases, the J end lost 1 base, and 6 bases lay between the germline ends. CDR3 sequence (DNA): TGTGCCAGTAGTATACAGGGGAGCAATCAGCCCCAGCATTTT. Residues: CASSIQGSNQPQHF. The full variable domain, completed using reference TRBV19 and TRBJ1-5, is DGGITQSPKYLFRKEGQNVTLSCEQNLNHDAMYWYRQDPGQGLRLIYYSQIVNDFQKGDIAEGYSVSREKKESFPLTVTSAQKNPTAFYLCASSIQGSNQPQHFGDGTRLSIL.

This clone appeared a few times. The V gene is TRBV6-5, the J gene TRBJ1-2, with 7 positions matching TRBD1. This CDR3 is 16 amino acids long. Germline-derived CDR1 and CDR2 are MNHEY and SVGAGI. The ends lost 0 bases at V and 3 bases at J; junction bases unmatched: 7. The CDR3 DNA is TGTGCCAGCAGTTACTCTGGAGGGACAGCTCACTATGGCTACACCTTC. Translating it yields CASSYSGGTAHYGYTF.

CDR3: CSASPQGWGYTF. CDR3 DNA sequence: TGCAGTGCTAGTCCACAGGGCTGGGGCTACACCTTC. The rearrangement joins TRBV20-1 to TRBJ1-2; perhaps TRBD1 as D (6 bases). Trimming cost V 3 bases and J 8 bases, with 13 bases left between them. This CDR3 has 12 residues. Germline V lookup: CDR1 DFQATT, CDR2 SNEGSKA (reference sequence).

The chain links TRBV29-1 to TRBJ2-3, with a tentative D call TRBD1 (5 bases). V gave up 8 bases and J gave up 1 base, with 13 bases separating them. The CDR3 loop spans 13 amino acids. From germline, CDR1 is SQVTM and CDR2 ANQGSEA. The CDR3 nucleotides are TGCAGCCACCTGGGGCTCCGCACAGATACGCAGTATTTT. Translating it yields CSHLGLRTDTQYF.